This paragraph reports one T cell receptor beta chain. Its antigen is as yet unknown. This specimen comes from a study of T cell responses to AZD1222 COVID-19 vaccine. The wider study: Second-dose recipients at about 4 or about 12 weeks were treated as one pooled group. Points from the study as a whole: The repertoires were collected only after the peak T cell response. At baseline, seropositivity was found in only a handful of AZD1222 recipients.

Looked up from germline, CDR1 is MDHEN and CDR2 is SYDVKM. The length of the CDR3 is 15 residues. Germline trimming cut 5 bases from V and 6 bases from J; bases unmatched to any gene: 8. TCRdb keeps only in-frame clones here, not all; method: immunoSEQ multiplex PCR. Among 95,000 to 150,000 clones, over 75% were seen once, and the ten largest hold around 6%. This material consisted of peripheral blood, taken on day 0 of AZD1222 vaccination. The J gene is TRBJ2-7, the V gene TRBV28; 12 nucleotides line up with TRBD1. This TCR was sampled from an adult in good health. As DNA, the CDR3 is TGTGCCAGCAGTACCCCCGGGACAGGGGGCGGCGAGCAGTACTTC. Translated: CASSTPGTGGGEQYF.